A selection of T cell receptor beta chains follows, all from one sample in a study of T-cell memory formation after mild COVID-19. TCRdb re-analysed the 5' RACE reads in MiXCR, keeping a single row per CDR3 protein. The top ten clones hold around 12% of a sample with about 470,000 distinct CDR3 sequences, 20% to 30% of them seen once. What was sequenced was PBMCs or a T cell subset sorted from them (not recorded which). The receptors here all came from an adult woman who had mild COVID-19 (a few samples of this study predate the infection). Cell type and time point are not known. Each CDR3 is given with its conserved first and last residue. Each record gives: D gene, clone size, CDR3 length, V gene, J gene, CDR3 protein, CDR3 DNA. A D gene is named only where the DNA matches it firmly. Size is omitted from some rows. Given values are once, few, many or a class for expanded clones.

d_call: .
clone_size: .
cdr3_length: 13
v_call: TRBV5-6
j_call: TRBJ2-5
cdr3_aa: CASSMQGEETQYF
cdr3_nt: TGTGCCAGCAGCATGCAGGGCGAGGAGACCCAGTACTTC

d_call: .
clone_size: .
cdr3_length: 18
v_call: TRBV5-1
j_call: TRBJ2-3
cdr3_aa: CASSSPIHKDKAFNTQYF
cdr3_nt: TGCGCCAGCAGCTCACCGATACACAAGGACAAAGCATTTAATACGCAGTATTTT

d_call: .
clone_size: .
cdr3_length: 15
v_call: TRBV7-9
j_call: TRBJ2-7
cdr3_aa: CASSHPRAGPYEQYF
cdr3_nt: TGTGCCAGCAGTCACCCCCGGGCCGGGCCCTACGAGCAGTACTTC

d_call: TRBD2
clone_size: many
cdr3_length: 15
v_call: TRBV12-3/TRBV12-4
j_call: TRBJ2-3
cdr3_aa: CASSFQSGSADTQYF
cdr3_nt: TGTGCCAGCAGTTTTCAGAGCGGGAGCGCAGATACGCAGTATTTT

d_call: TRBD1
clone_size: .
cdr3_length: 16
v_call: TRBV3-1
j_call: TRBJ2-7
cdr3_aa: CASSPGQGLSSYEQYF
cdr3_nt: TGTGCCAGCAGCCCCGGACAGGGCCTTAGCTCCTACGAGCAGTACTTC

d_call: .
clone_size: .
cdr3_length: 14
v_call: TRBV11-2
j_call: TRBJ2-5
cdr3_aa: CASSLDGAPETQYF
cdr3_nt: TGTGCCAGCAGCTTAGATGGGGCACCGGAGACCCAGTACTTC

d_call: TRBD1
clone_size: .
cdr3_length: 15
v_call: TRBV28
j_call: TRBJ2-7
cdr3_aa: CASSLLTGPPYEQYF
cdr3_nt: TGTGCCAGCAGTTTATTGACAGGGCCCCCCTACGAGCAGTACTTC

d_call: TRBD1
clone_size: few
cdr3_length: 15
v_call: TRBV5-1
j_call: TRBJ2-1
cdr3_aa: CASSLTPGQYNEQFF
cdr3_nt: TGCGCCAGCAGCTTGACGCCGGGACAGTACAATGAGCAGTTCTTC

d_call: .
clone_size: few
cdr3_length: 12
v_call: TRBV12-3/TRBV12-4
j_call: TRBJ1-2
cdr3_aa: CASSGGVPGYTF
cdr3_nt: TGTGCCAGCAGCGGGGGGGTCCCTGGCTACACCTTC

d_call: TRBD2
clone_size: .
cdr3_length: 13
v_call: TRBV30
j_call: TRBJ2-7
cdr3_aa: CAWRTSGAYEQYF
cdr3_nt: TGTGCCTGGAGGACTAGCGGGGCCTACGAGCAGTACTTC

d_call: .
clone_size: many
cdr3_length: 14
v_call: TRBV4-2
j_call: TRBJ2-7
cdr3_aa: CASSQERSSYEQYF
cdr3_nt: TGTGCCAGCAGCCAAGAAAGAAGTTCCTACGAGCAGTACTTC

d_call: .
clone_size: .
cdr3_length: 17
v_call: TRBV9
j_call: TRBJ2-3
cdr3_aa: CASSVGGGAVSTDTQYF
cdr3_nt: TGTGCCAGCAGCGTGGGGGGCGGGGCGGTGAGCACAGATACGCAGTATTTT

d_call: .
clone_size: .
cdr3_length: 16
v_call: TRBV6-2/TRBV6-3
j_call: TRBJ2-7
cdr3_aa: CASSYAQGRTRGEQYF
cdr3_nt: TGTGCCAGCAGTTACGCCCAGGGCAGGACACGGGGCGAGCAGTACTTC

d_call: .
clone_size: few
cdr3_length: 13
v_call: TRBV19
j_call: TRBJ1-2
cdr3_aa: CASSAAVNYGYTF
cdr3_nt: TGTGCCAGTAGTGCCGCAGTTAACTATGGCTACACCTTC

d_call: .
clone_size: .
cdr3_length: 17
v_call: TRBV4-2
j_call: TRBJ2-2
cdr3_aa: CASSQDKTGFNTGELFF
cdr3_nt: TGTGCCAGCAGCCAAGATAAGACAGGTTTTAACACCGGGGAGCTGTTTTTT

d_call: .
clone_size: .
cdr3_length: 16
v_call: TRBV30
j_call: TRBJ2-1
cdr3_aa: CAWSLRIGQGRGEQFF
cdr3_nt: TGTGCCTGGAGCCTACGCATAGGGCAGGGGAGAGGCGAGCAGTTCTTC

d_call: .
clone_size: few
cdr3_length: 16
v_call: TRBV20-1
j_call: TRBJ2-6
cdr3_aa: CSASRQGSPGANVLTF
cdr3_nt: TGCAGTGCTAGTAGGCAGGGGAGCCCTGGGGCCAACGTCCTGACTTTC

d_call: .
clone_size: .
cdr3_length: 13
v_call: TRBV6-2/TRBV6-3
j_call: TRBJ1-1
cdr3_aa: CASNWAGPFEAFF
cdr3_nt: TGTGCCAGCAATTGGGCAGGGCCATTTGAAGCTTTCTTT

d_call: TRBD1
clone_size: .
cdr3_length: 17
v_call: TRBV7-3
j_call: TRBJ1-2
cdr3_aa: CASSLNLPGQGNYGYTF
cdr3_nt: TGTGCCAGCAGCTTAAATTTACCGGGACAGGGCAACTATGGCTACACCTTC

d_call: TRBD1
clone_size: few
cdr3_length: 16
v_call: TRBV24-1
j_call: TRBJ2-5
cdr3_aa: CATSDGGTGTEETQYF
cdr3_nt: TGTGCCACCAGTGACGGGGGGACAGGGACCGAAGAGACCCAGTACTTC

d_call: .
clone_size: once
cdr3_length: 17
v_call: TRBV6-5
j_call: TRBJ1-6
cdr3_aa: CASCSQPGTGYNSPLHF
cdr3_nt: TGTGCCAGCTGTTCTCAACCCGGGACGGGTTATAATTCACCCCTCCACTTT

d_call: TRBD1
clone_size: .
cdr3_length: 15
v_call: TRBV20-1
j_call: TRBJ1-1
cdr3_aa: CSARDRGTGGAVAFF
cdr3_nt: TGCAGTGCTAGAGATAGGGGGACAGGGGGCGCGGTAGCTTTCTTT

d_call: .
clone_size: many
cdr3_length: 14
v_call: TRBV7-2
j_call: TRBJ2-2
cdr3_aa: CASSLGQYTGELFF
cdr3_nt: TGTGCCAGCAGCTTAGGACAGTACACCGGGGAGCTGTTTTTT

d_call: .
clone_size: .
cdr3_length: 15
v_call: TRBV20-1
j_call: TRBJ1-5
cdr3_aa: CSARDRAGRNVAQHF
cdr3_nt: TGCAGTGCTAGAGATCGGGCAGGGAGGAATGTAGCCCAGCATTTT

d_call: .
clone_size: .
cdr3_length: 15
v_call: TRBV13
j_call: TRBJ2-1
cdr3_aa: CASSSTRPHWNEQFF
cdr3_nt: TGTGCCAGCAGCTCTACTAGACCACACTGGAATGAGCAGTTCTTC

d_call: .
clone_size: few
cdr3_length: 15
v_call: TRBV4-2
j_call: TRBJ2-5
cdr3_aa: CASSQQSGVQETQYF
cdr3_nt: TGTGCCAGCAGCCAACAATCGGGGGTCCAAGAGACCCAGTACTTC

d_call: TRBD2
clone_size: .
cdr3_length: 20
v_call: TRBV15
j_call: TRBJ2-1
cdr3_aa: CATSRSWTSGRVRRAGEQFF
cdr3_nt: TGTGCCACCAGCAGATCTTGGACTAGCGGGAGGGTCAGGCGTGCGGGGGAGCAGTTCTTC

d_call: .
clone_size: .
cdr3_length: 16
v_call: TRBV5-1
j_call: TRBJ2-2
cdr3_aa: CASSFHRATNTGELFF
cdr3_nt: TGCGCCAGCAGCTTCCACAGGGCCACGAACACCGGGGAGCTGTTTTTT

d_call: TRBD2
clone_size: .
cdr3_length: 15
v_call: TRBV4-1
j_call: TRBJ2-7
cdr3_aa: CASGLGEGLPNEQYF
cdr3_nt: TGCGCCAGCGGACTGGGGGAGGGCCTCCCGAACGAGCAGTACTTC

d_call: TRBD2
clone_size: few
cdr3_length: 15
v_call: TRBV3-1
j_call: TRBJ2-1
cdr3_aa: CASSRTSGGVNEQFF
cdr3_nt: TGTGCCAGCAGCCGGACTAGCGGGGGGGTCAATGAGCAGTTCTTC

d_call: .
clone_size: few
cdr3_length: 12
v_call: TRBV10-3
j_call: TRBJ1-1
cdr3_aa: CAIGSRDTEAFF
cdr3_nt: TGTGCCATCGGCAGTAGGGACACTGAAGCTTTCTTT

d_call: TRBD1
clone_size: .
cdr3_length: 14
v_call: TRBV29-1
j_call: TRBJ2-7
cdr3_aa: CSVTRGQDMGEQYF
cdr3_nt: TGCAGCGTCACCCGGGGACAGGATATGGGGGAGCAGTACTTC

d_call: TRBD1
clone_size: few
cdr3_length: 14
v_call: TRBV20-1
j_call: TRBJ2-2
cdr3_aa: CSARDRRVSGELFF
cdr3_nt: TGCAGTGCTAGGGACAGGCGAGTAAGCGGGGAGCTGTTTTTT

d_call: .
clone_size: few
cdr3_length: 14
v_call: TRBV7-2
j_call: TRBJ2-7
cdr3_aa: CASSLVTYGYEQYF
cdr3_nt: TGTGCCAGCAGCTTAGTAACGTACGGATACGAGCAGTACTTC

d_call: .
clone_size: few
cdr3_length: 17
v_call: TRBV5-1
j_call: TRBJ2-1
cdr3_aa: CASSGGIMGGSYNEQFF
cdr3_nt: TGCGCCAGCAGCGGGGGTATAATGGGGGGCTCCTACAATGAGCAGTTCTTC

d_call: .
clone_size: .
cdr3_length: 18
v_call: TRBV7-3
j_call: TRBJ2-5
cdr3_aa: CASSLQGPAEVYQETQYF
cdr3_nt: TGTGCCAGCAGCTTACAGGGTCCGGCCGAGGTGTACCAAGAGACCCAGTACTTC

d_call: TRBD1
clone_size: few
cdr3_length: 15
v_call: TRBV6-1
j_call: TRBJ1-5
cdr3_aa: CASRAETGANQPQHF
cdr3_nt: TGTGCCAGCAGAGCCGAGACAGGGGCCAATCAGCCCCAGCATTTT

d_call: .
clone_size: .
cdr3_length: 13
v_call: TRBV7-9
j_call: TRBJ2-5
cdr3_aa: CASSPAIIETQYF
cdr3_nt: TGTGCCAGCAGCCCCGCAATCATCGAGACCCAGTACTTC

d_call: .
clone_size: few
cdr3_length: 18
v_call: TRBV7-6
j_call: TRBJ2-5
cdr3_aa: CASSLGSGGVGTQETQYF
cdr3_nt: TGTGCCAGCAGCTTGGGGTCGGGCGGTGTTGGGACACAAGAGACCCAGTACTTC

d_call: TRBD1
clone_size: .
cdr3_length: 16
v_call: TRBV5-1
j_call: TRBJ1-2
cdr3_aa: CASSQRDSFQIYGYTF
cdr3_nt: TGCGCCAGCAGCCAACGGGACAGTTTCCAAATCTATGGCTACACCTTC

d_call: TRBD2
clone_size: .
cdr3_length: 14
v_call: TRBV10-3
j_call: TRBJ2-3
cdr3_aa: CAISGSGPTDTQYF
cdr3_nt: TGTGCCATCAGCGGTAGCGGGCCTACAGATACGCAGTATTTT

d_call: TRBD2
clone_size: few
cdr3_length: 14
v_call: TRBV7-3
j_call: TRBJ2-1
cdr3_aa: CASSPGTSADEQFF
cdr3_nt: TGTGCCAGCAGCCCAGGGACTAGCGCCGATGAGCAGTTCTTC

d_call: TRBD2
clone_size: .
cdr3_length: 15
v_call: TRBV4-2
j_call: TRBJ2-5
cdr3_aa: CASSQATSGGETQYF
cdr3_nt: TGTGCCAGCAGCCAGGCAACTAGCGGGGGTGAGACCCAGTACTTC

d_call: .
clone_size: .
cdr3_length: 13
v_call: TRBV10-3
j_call: TRBJ2-7
cdr3_aa: CAISDLSGDEQYF
cdr3_nt: TGTGCCATCAGTGATCTATCAGGCGACGAGCAGTACTTC

d_call: TRBD2
clone_size: .
cdr3_length: 17
v_call: TRBV11-1
j_call: TRBJ2-5
cdr3_aa: CASSSTTSGMYVETQYF
cdr3_nt: TGTGCCAGCAGCTCTACGACTAGCGGGATGTACGTAGAGACCCAGTACTTC

d_call: .
clone_size: .
cdr3_length: 15
v_call: TRBV29-1
j_call: TRBJ2-2
cdr3_aa: CSVAFPSGLAGELFF
cdr3_nt: TGCAGCGTTGCATTTCCTTCAGGGTTGGCCGGGGAGCTGTTTTTT

d_call: .
clone_size: .
cdr3_length: 16
v_call: TRBV18
j_call: TRBJ2-7
cdr3_aa: CASSPRGVGGTHEQYF
cdr3_nt: TGTGCCAGCTCACCACGCGGGGTAGGGGGTACTCACGAGCAGTACTTC

d_call: TRBD2
clone_size: .
cdr3_length: 16
v_call: TRBV6-6
j_call: TRBJ2-7
cdr3_aa: CASTPGGSGSRYEQYF
cdr3_nt: TGTGCCAGCACCCCAGGAGGTAGCGGGAGTAGATACGAGCAGTACTTC

d_call: .
clone_size: .
cdr3_length: 18
v_call: TRBV7-9
j_call: TRBJ2-1
cdr3_aa: CASSTGLRGGGSYNEQFF
cdr3_nt: TGTGCCAGCAGTACAGGACTTAGAGGAGGGGGCTCCTACAATGAGCAGTTCTTC

d_call: TRBD1
clone_size: .
cdr3_length: 17
v_call: TRBV4-1
j_call: TRBJ2-4
cdr3_aa: CASSQPRQGAAKNIQYF
cdr3_nt: TGCGCCAGCAGCCAACCGAGGCAGGGGGCAGCCAAAAACATTCAGTACTTC

d_call: .
clone_size: .
cdr3_length: 13
v_call: TRBV14
j_call: TRBJ2-5
cdr3_aa: CASSQVAAETQYF
cdr3_nt: TGTGCCAGCAGCCAAGTTGCAGCAGAGACCCAGTACTTC

d_call: TRBD1
clone_size: .
cdr3_length: 15
v_call: TRBV12-3/TRBV12-4
j_call: TRBJ2-5
cdr3_aa: CASRRTGALQETQYF
cdr3_nt: TGTGCCAGCAGGCGGACAGGGGCCCTACAAGAGACCCAGTACTTC

d_call: TRBD2
clone_size: .
cdr3_length: 15
v_call: TRBV7-2
j_call: TRBJ2-1
cdr3_aa: CASSLALAGGIGQFF
cdr3_nt: TGTGCCAGCAGCTTAGCACTAGCGGGAGGGATCGGGCAGTTCTTC

d_call: .
clone_size: .
cdr3_length: 17
v_call: TRBV7-9
j_call: TRBJ2-2
cdr3_aa: CASSLGSSVIYTGELFF
cdr3_nt: TGTGCCAGCAGCTTAGGATCTAGCGTGATTTACACCGGGGAGCTGTTTTTT

d_call: .
clone_size: few
cdr3_length: 13
v_call: TRBV7-8
j_call: TRBJ2-3
cdr3_aa: CASSLVGGDTQYF
cdr3_nt: TGTGCCAGCAGCTTAGTGGGGGGCGATACGCAGTATTTT

d_call: TRBD2
clone_size: .
cdr3_length: 15
v_call: TRBV13
j_call: TRBJ2-2
cdr3_aa: CASSRLAGNTGELFF
cdr3_nt: TGTGCCAGCAGCCGACTAGCGGGGAACACCGGGGAGCTGTTTTTT

d_call: .
clone_size: few
cdr3_length: 15
v_call: TRBV5-1
j_call: TRBJ2-5
cdr3_aa: CASSLGTTEGETQYF
cdr3_nt: TGCGCCAGCAGCTTGGGGACGACAGAAGGGGAGACCCAGTACTTC